The 12 T cell receptor beta chains in this list originate from one sample, sequenced in a study of Graves' ophthalmopathy and Graves' hyperthyroidism (dated by TCRdb to the late 2010s). TCRdb shows the sequencer as Illumina HiSeq 2000. TCR beta CDR3 regions were amplified from RNA transcripts for repertoire sequencing. A first-round RT-PCR used HTBI primers with the Qiagen OneStep RT-PCR kit, followed by a second-round multiplex PCR, size selection and purification. TCRdb reworked the public reads: Q25 trimming with fastp, MiXCR clone assembly, productive beta chains retained. When rows share a CDR3 protein, they turn into one entry using the most common DNA and genes. The sample table contains roughly 600,000 distinct CDR3 sequences; only one count was recorded for under 45% of them. The leading ten clones occupy approximately 4.1% of the sample. Specimen: peripheral blood or thyroid tissue (not recorded which). The receptor set was obtained from an adult man with Graves' hyperthyroidism.

This rearrangement joins TRBV14 to TRBJ2-5, with D perhaps matching TRBD2 (6 bases). This CDR3 is 14 amino acids long. Germline CDR1 reads SGHDN; CDR2 reads FVKESK. Trimming cost V 5 bases and J 11 bases, with 21 bases left between them. The CDR3, as DNA: TGTGCCAGCAGCGGGGGGACGGGCTACAATGAGCAGTACTTC. It is translated as CASSGGTGYNEQYF.

The chain combines TRBV7-2 with TRBJ1-5; 10 bases are a match to TRBD1. V was clipped by 6 bases and J by 9 bases; unmatched bases: 17. Germline V lookup: CDR1 SGHTA, CDR2 FQGNSA. The CDR3 is 17 residues long. The CDR3 nucleotides are TGTGCCAGCAGACTACTAGCGGCCGGGACAGGGGATGCGCCCCAGCATTTT. Translation gives CASRLLAAGTGDAPQHF.

This clonotype was seen many times. The chain employs TRBV20-1 and TRBJ1-2; D not resolved. The CDR3 runs to 12 residues. V gave up 4 bases and J gave up 4 bases, with 10 bases separating them. Per the germline V gene, CDR1 is DFQATT and CDR2 is SNEGSKA (reference sequence). CDR3 sequence (DNA): TGCAGTGCTACCAGTTCTCTCTATGGCTACACCTTC. The encoded protein is CSATSSLYGYTF.

This clonotype has at least ten counts. The chain links TRBV5-1 to TRBJ1-4, with D possibly being TRBD1 (6 bases). Germline values: CDR1 SGHRS, CDR2 YFSETQ. The V end was cut by 4 bases, the J end by 5 bases, with 12 bases between. The CDR3 is 14 residues long. The CDR3 DNA sequence: TGCGCCAGCAGCCCCAGTGGGGGCAATGAAAAACTGTTTTTT. This translates into CASSPSGGNEKLFF.

Many counts were recorded for this clonotype. The chain links TRBV3-1 to TRBJ1-6, with D possibly being TRBD1 (6 bases). V lost 4 bases and J 8 bases, leaving 12 bases between the germline ends. The CDR3 sequence is 14 residues long. CDR1 LGHDT and CDR2 YNNKEL come from the germline V gene (reference sequence). Written as DNA, the CDR3 is TGTGCCAGCAGCCCCTTACAGGGTGATTCACCCCTCCACTTT. It yields the protein CASSPLQGDSPLHF.

The chain couples TRBV5-1 to TRBJ2-7; no definite D call. V lost 10 bases, J lost 0 bases, and 11 bases lay in between. Germline-derived CDR1 and CDR2 are SGHRS and YFSETQ. The CDR3 is 12 residues long. CDR3 bases: TGCGCCGGACGCACGAGCTCCTACGAGCAGTACTTC. Translation: CAGRTSSYEQYF.

The table lists this clonotype with many counts. The chain has TRBV28 and TRBJ1-6; perhaps TRBD1 as D (6 bases). The CDR3 is made up of 15 amino acids. Germline V gives CDR1 MDHEN, CDR2 SYDVKM. V lost 2 bases, J lost 7 bases, and 12 bases lay in between. Here the CDR3 DNA reads TGTGCCAGCAGTTTAGGGGGACACGGGAATTCACCCCTCCACTTT. Translated, it gives CASSLGGHGNSPLHF.

This clonotype was detected ten times or more. V and J are TRBV20-1 and TRBJ1-6, with D perhaps matching TRBD1 (5 bases). This CDR3 is 16 amino acids long. V gave up 1 base and J gave up 3 bases, with 13 bases separating them. The germline V gene has CDR1 DFQATT and CDR2 SNEGSKA (reference sequence). CDR3 region: CSARVRGEVYNSPLHF. The DNA for the CDR3 is TGCAGTGCTAGAGTGAGGGGTGAAGTCTATAATTCACCCCTCCACTTT.

This clonotype appeared many times. The chain carries TRBV12-5 and TRBJ1-6; D is possibly TRBD1 (5 bases). Trimming removed 5 bases from V and 8 bases from J, with 13 bases in between. Germline assignment: CDR1 LGHNT and CDR2 FRNRAP. The CDR3 has 14 residues. In DNA, the CDR3 is TGTGCTAGTGGTCCAGAGGGGACTTATTCACCCCTCCACTTT. Translated: CASGPEGTYSPLHF.

The chain combines TRBV7-9 with TRBJ2-3, with 12 bases fitting TRBD2. Germline CDR1 reads SEHNR; CDR2 reads FQNEAQ (reference sequence). Losses at the gene ends were 4 bases for V and 4 bases for J; bases not matched to a gene: 3. The CDR3 sequence is 15 residues long. In DNA form, the CDR3 reads TGTGCCAGCAGCTCTAGCGGGAGGGCCTCAGATACGCAGTATTTT. Translated, it gives CASSSSGRASDTQYF.

This clonotype was observed a handful of times. The chain joins TRBV7-8 to TRBJ2-5; the D gene is possibly TRBD2 (6 bases). The DNA end is more similar to TRBJ2-1, so the J call may be wrong. This CDR3 is 12 amino acids long. CDR1 is SGHVS and CDR2 is FQNEAQ in the germline V gene. CDR3 residues: CASSRYGGEQFF. CDR3 DNA: TGTGCCAGCAGCCGATACGGGGGTGAGCAGTTCTTC.

This chain uses TRBV29-1 with TRBJ1-2; 8 bases fit TRBD1. CDR1 SQVTM and CDR2 ANQGSEA come from the germline V gene. Trimming removed 7 bases from V and 7 bases from J; junction bases left unmatched: 5. The CDR3 sequence is 11 residues long. The CDR3 loop is CSAGGSGGYTF. The CDR3 bases are TGCAGCGCAGGGGGCAGTGGTGGCTACACCTTC.